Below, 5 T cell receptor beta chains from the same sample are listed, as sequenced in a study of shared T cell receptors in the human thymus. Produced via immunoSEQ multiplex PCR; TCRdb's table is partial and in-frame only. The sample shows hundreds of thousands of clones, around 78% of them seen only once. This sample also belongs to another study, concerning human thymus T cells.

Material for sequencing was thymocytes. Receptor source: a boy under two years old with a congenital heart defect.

The CDR3 region is CASSPAGTEAFF. As DNA, the CDR3 is TGTGCCAGCAGCCCCGCGGGCACTGAAGCTTTCTTT. The rearrangement joins TRBV6-5 to TRBJ1-1; D is unclear. Trimming shortened V by 6 bases and J by 4 bases, and 9 bases separated the two germline ends. CDR1 and CDR2 (germline): MNHEY, SVGAGI. This CDR3 is built from 12 residues.

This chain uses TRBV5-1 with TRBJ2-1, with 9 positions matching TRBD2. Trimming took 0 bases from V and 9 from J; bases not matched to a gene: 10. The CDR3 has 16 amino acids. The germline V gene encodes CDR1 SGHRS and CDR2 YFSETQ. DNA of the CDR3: TGCGCCAGCAGCTTGGCGAGGGAAGGCGGGAGGGCTGAGCAGTTCTTC. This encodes CASSLAREGGRAEQFF.

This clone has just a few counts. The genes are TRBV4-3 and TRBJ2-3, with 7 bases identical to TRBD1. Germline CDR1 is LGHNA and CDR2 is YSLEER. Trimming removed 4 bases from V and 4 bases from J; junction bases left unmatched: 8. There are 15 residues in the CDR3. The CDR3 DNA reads TGCGCCAGCAGCCCACAGGGGCATGAGGCAGATACGCAGTATTTT. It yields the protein CASSPQGHEADTQYF.

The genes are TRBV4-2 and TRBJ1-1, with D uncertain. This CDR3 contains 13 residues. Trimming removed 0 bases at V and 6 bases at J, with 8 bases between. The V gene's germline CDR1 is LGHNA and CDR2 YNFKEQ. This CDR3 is CASSQDGYSEAFF. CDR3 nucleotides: TGTGCCAGCAGCCAAGATGGTTACTCTGAAGCTTTCTTT.

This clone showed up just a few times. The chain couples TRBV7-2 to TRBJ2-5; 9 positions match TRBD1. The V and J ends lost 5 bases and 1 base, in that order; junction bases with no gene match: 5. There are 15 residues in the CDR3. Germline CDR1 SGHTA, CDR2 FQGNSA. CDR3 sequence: CASSLGQGFQETQYF. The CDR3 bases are TGTGCCAGCAGCCTAGGACAGGGGTTCCAAGAGACCCAGTACTTC.